The 4 T cell receptor beta chains listed next were all sequenced from one sample in a study of OX40 agonist ivuxolimab in advanced cancers. Method: immunoSEQ multiplex PCR; TCRdb's copy keeps in-frame clones and lacks some. The data show 65,000 to 90,000 clones, with approximately 85% seen just once and approximately 0.65% held by the top ten. The sample here was CD4+ or CD8+ T cells sorted from blood, taken in a trial of the OX40 agonist ivuxolimab. The receptors derive from an adult with an advanced solid tumor such as melanoma, head and neck, liver or kidney cancer.

V is TRBV7-2 and J is TRBJ1-5; D uncertain. V was shortened by 4 bases and J by 3 bases, with 4 bases between the two germline ends. Germline V CDR1 and CDR2: SGHTA, FQGNSA. CDR3 size: 12 residues. CDR3 region: CASSSNNQPQHF. In DNA form, the CDR3 reads TGTGCCAGCAGCTCTAACAATCAGCCCCAGCATTTT.

The chain combines TRBV5-1 with TRBJ1-4, with D unclear. Per the germline V gene, CDR1 is SGHRS and CDR2 is YFSETQ. CDR3 length equals 14 residues. V gave up 7 bases and J gave up 6 bases, with 16 bases separating them. The CDR3: CASSGGQVDEKLFF. The CDR3, as DNA: TGCGCCAGCTCTGGCGGCCAGGTAGATGAAAAACTGTTTTTT.

CDR3 amino acids: CASSQGYGDPDTQYF. CDR3 nucleotide sequence: TGCGCCAGCAGCCAAGGATACGGGGATCCAGATACGCAGTATTTT. J is TRBJ2-3 and V is TRBV4-3; D is perhaps TRBD2 (5 bases). There are 15 residues in the CDR3. Trimming stripped 1 base from V and 4 bases from J, with 12 bases between. Germline CDR1 is LGHNA and CDR2 is YSLEER.

The genes are TRBV30 and TRBJ1-1; tentatively, D is TRBD1 (5 bases). Looked up from germline, CDR1 is GTSNPN and CDR2 is SVGIG (reference sequence). The CDR3 loop spans 14 amino acids. V shed 6 bases and J shed 2 bases, with 16 bases lying between them. CDR3 amino acids: CACDTGLSNTEAFF. The CDR3 region has the DNA TGTGCCTGTGATACGGGACTATCAAACACTGAAGCTTTCTTT.